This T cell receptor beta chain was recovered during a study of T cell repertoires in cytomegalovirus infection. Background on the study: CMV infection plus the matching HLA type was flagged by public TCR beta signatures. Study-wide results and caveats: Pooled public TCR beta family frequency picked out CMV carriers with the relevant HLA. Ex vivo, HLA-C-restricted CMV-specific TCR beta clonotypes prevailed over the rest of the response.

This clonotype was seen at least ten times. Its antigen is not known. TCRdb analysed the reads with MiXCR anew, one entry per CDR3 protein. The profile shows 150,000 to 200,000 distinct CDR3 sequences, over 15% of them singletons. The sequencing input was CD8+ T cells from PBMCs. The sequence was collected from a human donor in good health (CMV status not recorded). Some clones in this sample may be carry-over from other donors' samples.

In nucleotides, the CDR3 is TGTGCCAGCAGCCAGCGGGAGGGCCCCAATGAGCAGTTCTTC. Protein product: CASSQREGPNEQFF. V usage is TRBV7-6 and J usage is TRBJ2-1; 10 bases align to TRBD2. The CDR3 covers 14 residues. Trimming at V came to 5 bases and at J to 6 bases, leaving 4 bases not matched to a gene. Germline lookup yields CDR1 SGHVS and CDR2 FNYEAQ.